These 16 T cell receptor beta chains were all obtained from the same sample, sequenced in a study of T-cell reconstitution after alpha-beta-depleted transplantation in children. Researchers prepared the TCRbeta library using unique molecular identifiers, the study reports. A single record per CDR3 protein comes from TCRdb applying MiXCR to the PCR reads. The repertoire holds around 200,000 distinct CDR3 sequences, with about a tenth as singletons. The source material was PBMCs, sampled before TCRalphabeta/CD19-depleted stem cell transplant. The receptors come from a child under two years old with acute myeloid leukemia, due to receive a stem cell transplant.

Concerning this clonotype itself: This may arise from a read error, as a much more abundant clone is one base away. In nucleotides, the CDR3 is TGCAGTGCCCCCCACCGGGTGGCCAAAAACATTCAGCACTTC. Translated: CSAPHRVAKNIQHF. J is TRBJ2-4 and V is TRBV20-1; D gene unclear. Germline loops: CDR1 DFQATT, CDR2 SNEGSKA (reference sequence). CDR3 size: 14 residues.

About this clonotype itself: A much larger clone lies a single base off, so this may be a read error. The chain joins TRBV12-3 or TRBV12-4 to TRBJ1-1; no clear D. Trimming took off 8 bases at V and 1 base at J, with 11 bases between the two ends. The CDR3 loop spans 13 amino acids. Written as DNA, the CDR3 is TGTGCCAGCGGTTCCCCCCCGAACACTGAAGCTTTCTTT. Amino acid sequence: CASGSPPNTEAFF.

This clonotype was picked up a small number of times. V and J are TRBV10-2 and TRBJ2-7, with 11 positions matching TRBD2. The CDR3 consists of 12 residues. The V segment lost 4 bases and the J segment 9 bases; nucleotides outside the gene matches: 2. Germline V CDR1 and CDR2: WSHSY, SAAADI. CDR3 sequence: CASSGLAGRQYF. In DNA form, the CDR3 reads TGCGCCAGCAGTGGACTAGCGGGAAGGCAGTACTTC.

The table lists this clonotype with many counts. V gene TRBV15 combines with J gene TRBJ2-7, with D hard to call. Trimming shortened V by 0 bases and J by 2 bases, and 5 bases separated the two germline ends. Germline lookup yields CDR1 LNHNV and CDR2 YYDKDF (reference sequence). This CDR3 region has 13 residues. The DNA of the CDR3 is TGTGCCACCAGCAGAGATCACACCTACGAGCAGTACTTC. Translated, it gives CATSRDHTYEQYF. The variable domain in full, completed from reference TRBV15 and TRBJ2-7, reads DAMVIQNPRYQVTQFGKPVTLSCSQTLNHNVMYWYQQKSSQAPKLLFHYYDKDFNNEADTPDNFQSRRPNTSFCFLDIRSPGLGDTAMYLCATSRDHTYEQYFGPGTRLTVT.

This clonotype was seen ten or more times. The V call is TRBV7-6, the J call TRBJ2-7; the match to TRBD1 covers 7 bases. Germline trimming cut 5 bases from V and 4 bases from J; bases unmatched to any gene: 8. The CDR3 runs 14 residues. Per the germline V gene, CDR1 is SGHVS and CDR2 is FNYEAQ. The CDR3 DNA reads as TGTGCCAGCAGCCGCGGCAGGGACAGATACGAGCAGTACTTC. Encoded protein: CASSRGRDRYEQYF.

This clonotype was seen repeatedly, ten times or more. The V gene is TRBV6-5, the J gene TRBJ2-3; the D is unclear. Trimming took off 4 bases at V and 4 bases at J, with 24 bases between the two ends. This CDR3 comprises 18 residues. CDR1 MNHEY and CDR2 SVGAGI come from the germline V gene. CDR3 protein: CASSSSYPGLLPADTQYF. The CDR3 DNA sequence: TGTGCCAGCAGTTCTTCCTACCCGGGCCTCCTTCCGGCAGATACGCAGTATTTT.

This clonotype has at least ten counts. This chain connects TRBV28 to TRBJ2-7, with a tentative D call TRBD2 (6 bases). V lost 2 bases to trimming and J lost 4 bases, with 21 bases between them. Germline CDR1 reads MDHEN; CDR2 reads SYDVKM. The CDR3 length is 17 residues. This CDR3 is CASSLGGRPRRFYEQYF. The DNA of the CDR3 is TGTGCCAGCAGTTTAGGAGGGAGGCCCCGACGGTTTTACGAGCAGTACTTC.

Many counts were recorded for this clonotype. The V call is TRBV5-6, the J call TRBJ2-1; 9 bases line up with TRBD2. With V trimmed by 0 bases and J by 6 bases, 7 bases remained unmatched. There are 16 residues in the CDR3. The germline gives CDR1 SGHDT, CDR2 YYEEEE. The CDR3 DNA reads TGTGCCAGCAGCTTGGCCACGACTAGCGGTCGCAATGAGCAGTTCTTC. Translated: CASSLATTSGRNEQFF.

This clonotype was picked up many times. The DNA of the CDR3 is TGTGCCTGGGAGACAGCTGAAGGTTCACCCCTCCACTTT. It encodes CAWETAEGSPLHF. The chain has TRBV30 and TRBJ1-6, with D perhaps matching TRBD1 (5 bases). Trimming stripped 5 bases from V and 9 bases from J, with 14 bases between. This CDR3 contains 13 residues. Per germline, CDR1 GTSNPN and CDR2 SVGIG (reference sequence).

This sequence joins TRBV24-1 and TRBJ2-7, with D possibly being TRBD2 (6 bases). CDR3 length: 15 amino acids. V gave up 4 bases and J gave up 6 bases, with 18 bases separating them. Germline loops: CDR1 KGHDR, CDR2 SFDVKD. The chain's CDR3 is CATSDSAGVWGEQYF. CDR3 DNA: TGTGCCACCAGTGACTCAGCGGGCGTCTGGGGCGAGCAGTACTTC.

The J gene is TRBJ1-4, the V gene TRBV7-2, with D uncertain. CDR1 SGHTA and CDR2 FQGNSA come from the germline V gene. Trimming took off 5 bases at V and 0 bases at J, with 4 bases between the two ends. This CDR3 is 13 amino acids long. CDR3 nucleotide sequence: TGTGCCAGCAGCCCCGCAACTAATGAAAAACTGTTTTTT. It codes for CASSPATNEKLFF.

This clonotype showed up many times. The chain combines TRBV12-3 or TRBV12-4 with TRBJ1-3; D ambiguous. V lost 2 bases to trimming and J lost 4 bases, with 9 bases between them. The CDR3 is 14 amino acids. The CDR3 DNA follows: TGTGCCAGCAGTTTAAAGGCAGTAGGAAACACCATATATTTT. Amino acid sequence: CASSLKAVGNTIYF.

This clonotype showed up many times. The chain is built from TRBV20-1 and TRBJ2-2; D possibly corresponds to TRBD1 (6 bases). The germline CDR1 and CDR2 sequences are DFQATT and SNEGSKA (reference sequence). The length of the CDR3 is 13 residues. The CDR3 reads CSSGTKNTGELFF. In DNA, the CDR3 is TGCAGCTCCGGGACAAAGAACACCGGGGAGCTGTTTTTT.

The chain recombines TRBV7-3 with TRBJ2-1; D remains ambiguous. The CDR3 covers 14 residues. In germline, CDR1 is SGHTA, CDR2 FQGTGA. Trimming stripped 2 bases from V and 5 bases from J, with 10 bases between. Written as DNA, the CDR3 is TGTGCCAGCAGCTTACTAGGACCCAACAATGAGCAGTTCTTC. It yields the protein CASSLLGPNNEQFF.

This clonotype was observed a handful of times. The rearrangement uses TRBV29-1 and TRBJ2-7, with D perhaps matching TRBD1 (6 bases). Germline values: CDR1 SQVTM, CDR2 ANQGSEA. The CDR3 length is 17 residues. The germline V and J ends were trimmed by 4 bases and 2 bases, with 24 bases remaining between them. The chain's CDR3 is CSVVDPLWGKGAYEQYF. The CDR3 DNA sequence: TGCAGCGTTGTAGACCCCTTATGGGGCAAGGGGGCCTACGAGCAGTACTTC.

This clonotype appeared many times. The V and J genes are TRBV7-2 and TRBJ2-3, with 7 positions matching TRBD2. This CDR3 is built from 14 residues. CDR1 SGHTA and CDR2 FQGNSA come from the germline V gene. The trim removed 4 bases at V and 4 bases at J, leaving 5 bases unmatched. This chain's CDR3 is CASSSTGGADTQYF. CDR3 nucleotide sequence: TGTGCCAGCAGCTCGACGGGAGGTGCAGATACGCAGTATTTT.